The rows below give T cell receptor beta chains drawn from one sample of a study of regulatory and conventional T cells in RAG deficiency. Clones were read by immunoSEQ multiplex PCR, and TCRdb kept only the in-frame ones, dropping some. In the table there are 30,000 to 35,000 clones, just under 90% of which are singletons. These data were also reused for a study on regulatory T cells.

The sample taken for sequencing was CD8+ T cells sorted from blood. The source of these receptors is a human donor in good health. The CDR3 runs from the conserved cysteine through the conserved F or W. The D gene is left open where the match is weak. Clone size, where shown, is once, few, many, or a class for clones that have expanded.

cdr3_aa | cdr3_nt | d_call | clone_size | j_call | v_call
CASSLGRGSTEAFF | TGTGCCAGCAGTTTAGGGAGAGGGAGCACTGAAGCTTTCTTT | - | - | TRBJ1-1 | TRBV27
CASSELSGLPQGAFF | TGTGCCAGCAGTGAATTGTCCGGACTACCTCAGGGAGCTTTCTTT | - | - | TRBJ1-1 | TRBV25-1
CASSTLAGVYEQYF | TGTGCCAGTAGTACACTAGCGGGGGTTTACGAGCAGTACTTC | TRBD2 | - | TRBJ2-7 | TRBV19
CASSRGTSFEQFF | TGTGCCAGCAGCCGAGGGACTAGTTTCGAGCAGTTCTTC | TRBD2 | - | TRBJ2-1 | TRBV6-5
CASSEGQMNTEAFF | TGTGCCAGCAGTGAAGGACAGATGAACACTGAAGCTTTCTTT | - | - | TRBJ1-1 | TRBV2
CASGSSGGTDTQYF | TGTGCCAGCGGATCTAGCGGGGGCACAGATACGCAGTATTTT | TRBD2 | once | TRBJ2-3 | TRBV5-5
CASSPLGSNDPELFF | TGTGCCAGCAGCCCCTTAGGGTCCAATGACCCTGAGCTGTTTTTT | - | - | TRBJ2-2 | TRBV7-3
CATLGTGGVGNEQFF | TGTGCCACGCTCGGGACAGGGGGCGTCGGCAATGAGCAGTTCTTC | TRBD1 | - | TRBJ2-1 | TRBV27
CASSAPEWPYEQYF | TGTGCCAGCAGCGCCCCTGAGTGGCCCTACGAGCAGTACTTC | - | - | TRBJ2-7 | TRBV14
CATTRTAGNEKLFF | TGTGCCACCACACGGACAGCAGGAAATGAAAAACTGTTTTTT | - | - | TRBJ1-4 | TRBV5-6
CASSLAGPIYNEQFF | TGCGCCAGCAGCTTGGCCGGGCCAATTTACAATGAGCAGTTCTTC | - | once | TRBJ2-1 | TRBV5-1
CASSWSGKYYEQYF | TGTGCCAGCAGCTGGAGCGGAAAATACTACGAGCAGTACTTC | - | - | TRBJ2-7 | TRBV4-2
CASSPWDSDTGELFF | TGTGCCAGCTCACCGTGGGACAGCGACACCGGGGAGCTGTTTTTT | TRBD1 | - | TRBJ2-2 | TRBV18
CASRGYNSPLHF | TGTGCCAGCAGGGGGTATAATTCACCCCTCCACTTT | - | - | TRBJ1-6 | TRBV27
CASSGGGDRVGETQYF | TGTGCCAGCAGCGGCGGGGGGGACAGGGTAGGAGAGACCCAGTACTTC | - | - | TRBJ2-5 | TRBV9
CASSVGRGEGNTGELFF | TGTGCCAGCAGCGTAGGTAGAGGGGAGGGGAACACCGGGGAGCTGTTTTTT | TRBD2 | - | TRBJ2-2 | TRBV9
CASSLVGRLPGYYGYTF | TGTGCCAGCAGCTTGGTCGGTAGGCTACCGGGGTACTATGGCTACACCTTC | - | - | TRBJ1-2 | TRBV5-6
CASSLGTAQAFF | TGTGCCAGCAGCTTGGGGACAGCACAAGCTTTCTTT | - | - | TRBJ1-1 | TRBV5-6
CASSLDAPPPGGEKLFF | TGTGCCAGCAGCTTGGACGCCCCGCCACCCGGGGGTGAAAAACTGTTTTTT | - | - | TRBJ1-4 | TRBV5-6
CASSLGRERGEAFF | TGTGCCAGCAGCCTTGGGAGGGAACGGGGAGAAGCTTTCTTT | - | - | TRBJ1-1 | TRBV5-6
CASRLAGDSYEQYF | TGTGCCAGTAGATTAGCGGGCGACTCCTACGAGCAGTACTTC | TRBD2 | - | TRBJ2-7 | TRBV19
CASSLWHQNTEAFF | TGTGCCAGCAGCTTGTGGCACCAGAACACTGAAGCTTTCTTT | - | - | TRBJ1-1 | TRBV5-4
CASSFRQGFADEQYF | TGTGCCAGCAGCTTCCGACAGGGTTTCGCGGACGAGCAGTACTTC | TRBD1 | once | TRBJ2-7 | TRBV7-2
CSADKDRLMNTEAFF | TGCAGCGCTGATAAAGACAGATTGATGAACACTGAAGCTTTCTTT | - | once | TRBJ1-1 | TRBV29-1
CASGVTEAFF | TGTGCCAGCGGGGTCACTGAAGCTTTCTTT | - | - | TRBJ1-1 | TRBV28
CASSDRGNSYNEQFF | TGTGCCAGCAGTGATCGGGGAAACTCCTACAATGAGCAGTTCTTC | - | - | TRBJ2-1 | TRBV2
CASSMERVNTEAFF | TGTGCCAGTAGTATGGAAAGGGTGAACACTGAAGCTTTCTTT | - | - | TRBJ1-1 | TRBV19
CASSLGDSLYGYTF | TGTGCCAGCAGCTTAGGGGACAGCCTATATGGCTACACCTTC | TRBD1 | - | TRBJ1-2 | TRBV7-9
CASRGDSAYEQYF | TGTGCCAGCAGAGGGGACAGCGCCTACGAGCAGTACTTC | TRBD1 | - | TRBJ2-7 | TRBV7-9
CASSLGGGSYEQYF | TGCGCCAGCAGCTTGGGTGGGGGCTCCTACGAGCAGTACTTC | - | - | TRBJ2-7 | TRBV5-1
CGTPIDTGELFF | TGCGGGACCCCGATCGACACCGGGGAGCTGTTTTTT | - | few | TRBJ2-2 | TRBV29-1
CAWSVFLRAEQYF | TGTGCCTGGAGTGTATTTCTAAGGGCCGAGCAGTACTTC | - | once | TRBJ2-7 | TRBV30
CASSPRTSGEEETQYF | TGTGCCAGCAGCCCGCGGACTAGCGGGGAGGAAGAGACCCAGTACTTC | TRBD2 | once | TRBJ2-5 | TRBV4-2
CASSLSNRIYEQYF | TGTGCCAGCAGTTTATCGAACAGAATCTACGAGCAGTACTTC | - | - | TRBJ2-7 | TRBV27
CASANNEQFF | TGTGCCAGCGCCAACAATGAGCAGTTCTTC | - | - | TRBJ2-1 | TRBV6-6
CASSIIGYEQYF | TGTGCCAGTAGTATAATCGGCTACGAGCAGTACTTC | - | few | TRBJ2-7 | TRBV19
CASSAAGPPDEQFF | TGTGCCAGCAGTGCTGCGGGGCCACCGGATGAGCAGTTCTTC | - | - | TRBJ2-1 | TRBV6-4
CASSLTGTGSLYNSPLHF | TGTGCCAGCAGCCTAACCGGGACAGGGAGTTTGTATAATTCACCCCTCCACTTT | TRBD1 | - | TRBJ1-6 | TRBV11-1
CSAEGGRNTEAFF | TGCAGCGCCGAGGGCGGAAGGAACACTGAAGCTTTCTTT | - | - | TRBJ1-1 | TRBV29-1
CASSQDPPRVSSNQPQHF | TGCGCCAGCAGCCAAGATCCCCCGAGGGTATCTAGCAATCAGCCCCAGCATTTT | - | once | TRBJ1-5 | TRBV4-1
CASSLNSGSQQPQHF | TGTGCCAGCAGTTTAAATAGTGGGAGTCAGCAGCCCCAGCATTTT | - | few | TRBJ1-5 | TRBV7-6
CASSGQGWFEQYF | TGTGCCAGCTCGGGACAAGGGTGGTTCGAGCAGTACTTC | - | - | TRBJ2-7 | TRBV6-1
CSVGKQGTSNQPQHF | TGCAGCGTTGGAAAACAGGGAACCAGCAATCAGCCCCAGCATTTT | - | - | TRBJ1-5 | TRBV29-1
CASGLGAGELFF | TGTGCTAGTGGTTTGGGCGCCGGGGAGCTGTTTTTT | - | - | TRBJ2-2 | TRBV12-5
CASSHSGDTDTQYF | TGTGCCAGCAGCCACAGCGGAGACACAGATACGCAGTATTTT | - | - | TRBJ2-3 | TRBV7-9
CASSMTSGGYEQYF | TGTGCCAGTAGTATGACTAGCGGGGGGTACGAGCAGTACTTC | TRBD2 | - | TRBJ2-7 | TRBV19
CASSPLAGAYNEQFF | TGTGCCAGCAGCCCCCTCGCGGGAGCTTACAATGAGCAGTTCTTC | TRBD2 | medium-sized | TRBJ2-1 | TRBV7-3
CASSLRQLNQPQHF | TGTGCCAGCAGCTTAAGACAGCTCAATCAGCCCCAGCATTTT | - | - | TRBJ1-5 | TRBV7-8
CASSLRPGTPNEKLFF | TGTGCCAGCAGCTTAAGGCCAGGAACTCCTAATGAAAAACTGTTTTTT | - | - | TRBJ1-4 | TRBV7-8
CAVLPGAGNTIYF | TGTGCCGTGCTACCAGGGGCAGGAAACACCATATATTTT | - | - | TRBJ1-3 | TRBV19